This record covers a single T cell receptor (beta chain). Its cognate antigen has yet to be identified. Per-base quality was not reported, and no clone a single base away is much larger than it. The sample belongs to a study of vaccination and CD4 T cells after COVID-19 (dated by TCRdb to 2022 to 2024). A note on the overall study: Convalescent patients had a positive SARS-CoV-2 result on nasal swab PCR, and of these patients, several had mild disease and one had severe disease. In the convalescent cohort there were six males and four females, among whom were two Hispanic individuals, seven Caucasians, two Asians and one multiracial person. Participants received two doses of either the Pfizer-BioNTech BNT162b2 vaccine (n=8) or the Moderna mRNA-1273 vaccine (n=2). Post-COVID blood samples from convalescent patients were collected a median of roughly 100 days after diagnosis, with a range of about 35 to 180 days. The time from the second vaccine dose to post-vaccine blood sampling had a median of 72 days and ranged from 14 to 241 days. Overlapping spike peptide pools from SARS-CoV-2 and from the common cold coronaviruses HCoV-NL63, HCoV-OC43 and HCoV-229E were used as culture stimuli. As controls, cultures received a CEFX viral epitope pool (the positive control), an HIV-1 Nef peptide pool (the negative control), or no peptide at all. In approximately eleven COVID-19 convalescent patients and a handful of infection-naive healthy vaccine recipients, the spike-specific CD4+ TCR repertoire before mRNA vaccination was compared with the repertoire after mRNA vaccination. What the research found in general, with its limitations: In convalescent patients, a median roughly 88% of post-vaccine SARS-CoV-2-reactive clones were detected only after vaccination, suggesting vaccine-specific priming. The median number of SARS-CoV-2-reactive clonotypes rose from under 25 after infection to about 40 after vaccination, but the change was not significant. In convalescent patients, nearly all vaccine-specific clones (304 of 307) were found to be mono-reactive for SARS-CoV-2 spike rather than cross-reactive with common cold coronaviruses. The study included relatively few convalescent patients and did not analyze early timepoints after natural infection.

V lost 7 bases and J lost 4 bases, and the count of bases not matched to a germline gene is 14. The germline V gene (reference sequence) specifies DFQATT as CDR1 and SNEGSKA as CDR2. Reading from cysteine to phenylalanine, the CDR3 counts 18 amino acids. Only CDR3 DNA remains: 54 bases, in frame from the first base. The sample's treatment or condition label is to be understood as: approximately nine-day PBMC culture with coronavirus spike peptide pools or control peptides (ViraFEST assay). The study used the ViraFEST assay, which expanded antigen-specific T cells with peptide pools and then identified expanded clonotypes by TCR sequencing. The convalescent patients' positive SARS-CoV-2 PCR tests were from March to December 2020, which was before the Alpha, Beta and Delta variants emerged in the United States. PBMCs were cultured at roughly 2 million per well in IMDM supplemented with roughly 5.2% human AB serum and 8.5 to 10 IU/ml IL-2, with approximately 9.5 ug/ml peptide pools added. Half of the culture medium was replaced with fresh IL-2-containing medium on days 3 and 7. After around 10 days of culture, CD4+ T cells were isolated by negative selection using the EasySep CD4+ T cell isolation kit. PBMCs were separated from whole blood using Ficoll-Paque Plus gradient centrifugation and then either used fresh or cryopreserved at -140C. In general, triplicate wells were set up for every culture condition.

Receptors were amplified or captured by PCR. DNA from cultured CD4+ T cells underwent TCR sequencing with the Oncomine TCR Beta short-read assay at the Johns Hopkins FTIC core. The QIAamp micro DNA kit was used to extract genomic DNA from the cultured CD4+ T cells. Oncomine TCR Beta libraries from cultured CD4+ T cells were pooled using unique dual indexes and sequenced on an Illumina iSeq 100. As for how the authors treated the data: Non-productive sequences were removed, and CDR3s that did not start with C, did not end with F or W, or were shorter than 7 amino acids were discarded. Antigen-specific clonotypes were identified using the MANAFEST web application through comparison of peptide-stimulated wells with reference and other culture wells. To be called positive, a clone needed an FDR below 0.05, an odds ratio above 5, and a productive frequency above 0.1% in at least two of three replicate wells. A clonotype was classed as cross-reactive if the clonotype showed significant expansion both in SARS-CoV-2 spike wells and in at least one common cold coronavirus spike condition. Levenshtein distances (stringdist) and unrooted phylogenetic trees (ape) in R version 3.6.1 were used to assess CDR3 homology. TCRdb redid the processing of the public reads, applying fastp at Q25 and MiXCR, and retained in-frame beta chains. Each CDR3 protein gets just one entry, which takes the most common genes and DNA from the rows behind it. TCRdb's processing, not the authors', yielded these V and J calls. For this sample the table gives 15,000 to 20,000 distinct CDR3 sequences, of which about 72% were detected only once. Approximately 17% of the sample goes to the ten largest clones.

This clonotype was sampled from a human donor who had recovered from COVID-19. The sample consisted of CD4+ T cells from blood, cultured in vitro. The chain was built from TRBV20-1 and TRBJ2-1; TRBD2 fits 15 bases in the junction. At the DNA level, the sequence is TGCAGTGTTAACTTGGGACTAGCGGGAGGAAATGAGTACAATGAGCAGTTCTTC. This sequence encodes CSVNLGLAGGNEYNEQFF.